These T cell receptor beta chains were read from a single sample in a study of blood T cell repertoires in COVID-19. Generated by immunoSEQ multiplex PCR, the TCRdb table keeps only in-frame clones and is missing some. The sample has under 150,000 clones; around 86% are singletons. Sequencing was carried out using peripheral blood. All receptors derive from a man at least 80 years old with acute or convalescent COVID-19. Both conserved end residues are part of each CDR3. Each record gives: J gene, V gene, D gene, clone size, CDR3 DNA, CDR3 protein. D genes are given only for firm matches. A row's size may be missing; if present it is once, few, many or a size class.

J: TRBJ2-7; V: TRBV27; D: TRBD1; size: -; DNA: TGTGCCAGCAGTCATACTCCCGGGACAGATAGCGCCTACGAGCAGTACTTC; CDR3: CASSHTPGTDSAYEQYF
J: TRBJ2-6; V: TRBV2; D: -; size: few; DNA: TGTGCCAGCACCATGATAGGGAGCTCTGGGGCCAACGTCCTGACTTTC; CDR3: CASTMIGSSGANVLTF
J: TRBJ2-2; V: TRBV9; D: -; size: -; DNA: TGTGCCAGCAGCTCTTTCGGCGGGGAGCTGTTTTTT; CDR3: CASSSFGGELFF
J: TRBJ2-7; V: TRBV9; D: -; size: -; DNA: TGTGCCAGCAGTCCAGGACAGTGGGCCGAGCAGTACTTC; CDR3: CASSPGQWAEQYF
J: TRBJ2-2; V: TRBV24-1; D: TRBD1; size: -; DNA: TGTGCCACCAGTGACTCAGGACAGGGAAACACCGGGGAGCTGTTTTTT; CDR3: CATSDSGQGNTGELFF
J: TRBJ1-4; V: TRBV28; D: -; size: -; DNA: TGTGCCAGCAGAAATCCAGGAGGCGGTGAAAAACTGTTTTTT; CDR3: CASRNPGGGEKLFF
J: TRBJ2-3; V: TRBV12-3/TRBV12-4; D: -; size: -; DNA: TGTGCCAGCAGGAGGGGGGATACGCAGTATTTT; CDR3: CASRRGDTQYF
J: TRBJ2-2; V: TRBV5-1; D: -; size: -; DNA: TGCGCCAGCAGCTTGGACGCAGGGTCTATCACCGGGGAGCTGTTTTTT; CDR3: CASSLDAGSITGELFF
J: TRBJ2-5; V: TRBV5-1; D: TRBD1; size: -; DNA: TGCGCCAGCAGCAGGGACAGTATAGAGACCCAGTACTTC; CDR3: CASSRDSIETQYF
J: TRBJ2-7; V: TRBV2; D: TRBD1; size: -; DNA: TGTGCCAGCAGTCGACAGGGGATCTACGAGCAGTACTTC; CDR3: CASSRQGIYEQYF
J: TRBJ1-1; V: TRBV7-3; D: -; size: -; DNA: TGTGCCAGCGGACTACAGAGGAACACTGAAGCTTTCTTT; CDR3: CASGLQRNTEAFF
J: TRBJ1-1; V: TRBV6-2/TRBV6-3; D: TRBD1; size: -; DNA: TGTGCCAGCAGCCAGACAGGGATCGCTGAAGCTTTCTTT; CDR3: CASSQTGIAEAFF
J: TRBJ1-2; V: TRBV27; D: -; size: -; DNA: TGTGCCAGCAGCGGAACCAACAGGGACGGGGGCTACACCTTC; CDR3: CASSGTNRDGGYTF
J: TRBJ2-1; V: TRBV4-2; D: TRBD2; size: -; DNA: TGTGCCAGCAGCCAGTTCACTAGCGGAGCTCCTTTCTTC; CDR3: CASSQFTSGAPFF
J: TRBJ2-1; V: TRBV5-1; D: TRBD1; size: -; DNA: TGCGCCAGCAGCCCGGGACAGGGGGGTACTAATGAGCAGTTCTTC; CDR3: CASSPGQGGTNEQFF
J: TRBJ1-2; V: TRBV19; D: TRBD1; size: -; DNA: TGTGCCAGTAACTCCGGGACAGGGGTTTATGGCTACACCTTC; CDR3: CASNSGTGVYGYTF
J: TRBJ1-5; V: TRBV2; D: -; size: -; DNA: TGTGCCAGCATCGGCAGGCGGGATCAGCCCCAGCATTTT; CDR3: CASIGRRDQPQHF
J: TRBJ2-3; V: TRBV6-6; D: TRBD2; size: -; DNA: TGTGCCACAAAGCGGGAGGGCCGAACAGATACGCAGTATTTT; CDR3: CATKREGRTDTQYF
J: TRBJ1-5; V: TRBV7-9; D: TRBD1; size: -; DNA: TGTGCCAGCAGCGCCGGACAGGGCAATCAGCCCCAGCATTTT; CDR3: CASSAGQGNQPQHF
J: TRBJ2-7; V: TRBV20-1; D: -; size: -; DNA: TGCAGTGCCTTCTATAACTACGAGCAGTACTTC; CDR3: CSAFYNYEQYF
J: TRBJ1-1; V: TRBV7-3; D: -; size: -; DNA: TGTGCCAGCAGCACAGGACAGCGACTTGAAGCTTTCTTT; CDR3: CASSTGQRLEAFF
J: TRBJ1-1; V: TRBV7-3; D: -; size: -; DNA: TGTGCCAGCAGCTTAATGGGGGGAGGAAACACTGAAGCTTTCTTT; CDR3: CASSLMGGGNTEAFF
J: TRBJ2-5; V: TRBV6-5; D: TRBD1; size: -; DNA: TGTGCCAGCAGTTCCGACGACAGGGGGCTTCAAGAGACCCAGTACTTC; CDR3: CASSSDDRGLQETQYF
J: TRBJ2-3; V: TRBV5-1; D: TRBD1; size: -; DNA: TGCGCCAGCAGCGGGGGACAGGGGGCAGATACGCAGTATTTT; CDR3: CASSGGQGADTQYF
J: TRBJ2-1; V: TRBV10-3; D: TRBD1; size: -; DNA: TGTGCCACCTACCGGGACAGGTCAAACAATGAGCAGTTCTTC; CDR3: CATYRDRSNNEQFF
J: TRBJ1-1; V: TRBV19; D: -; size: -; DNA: TGTGCCAGTAGTATGGGGGGTGGTGCGGGGATGTCTTTCTTT; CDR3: CASSMGGGAGMSFF
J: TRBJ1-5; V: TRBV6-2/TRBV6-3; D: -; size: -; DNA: TGTGCCAGCAGTACGGGGACAAGCAATCAGCCCCAGCATTTT; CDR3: CASSTGTSNQPQHF
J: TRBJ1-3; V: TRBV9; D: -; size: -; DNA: TGTGCCAGCAGCGTCCAGGGTGGGAGGAACACCATATATTTT; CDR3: CASSVQGGRNTIYF
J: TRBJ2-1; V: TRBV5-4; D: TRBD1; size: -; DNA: TGTGCCAGCAGCCCGTACAGGGGGGAGCTTGGCAATGAGCAGTTCTTC; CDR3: CASSPYRGELGNEQFF
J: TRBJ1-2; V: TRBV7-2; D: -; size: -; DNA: TGTGCCAGCAGCTTCGGGTTCTCGAACTATGGCTACACCTTC; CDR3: CASSFGFSNYGYTF
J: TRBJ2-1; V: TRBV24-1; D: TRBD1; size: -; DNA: TGTGCCACCAGTGATCGAGGACAGGGGGCCTACAATGAGCAGTTCTTC; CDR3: CATSDRGQGAYNEQFF
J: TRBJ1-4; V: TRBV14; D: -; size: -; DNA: TGTGCCAGCAGCGCCACAGGCGGTGGGACTAATGAAAAACTGTTTTTT; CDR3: CASSATGGGTNEKLFF
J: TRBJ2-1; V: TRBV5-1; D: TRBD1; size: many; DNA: TGCGCCAGCAGCCGAGGGACAGCTTACAATGAGCAGTTCTTC; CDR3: CASSRGTAYNEQFF
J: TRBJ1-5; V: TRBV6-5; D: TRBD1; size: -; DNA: TGTGCCAGCATACGACAGGGAAAACAGCCCCAGCATTTT; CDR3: CASIRQGKQPQHF
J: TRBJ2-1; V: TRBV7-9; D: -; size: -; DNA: TGTGCCAGCAGCTTAGTAGTTGTTGAGCAGTTCTTC; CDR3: CASSLVVVEQFF
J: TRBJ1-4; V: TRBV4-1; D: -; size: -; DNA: TGCGCCAGCAGCCAAGATTGGGCAGCTGCAACTAATGAAAAACTGTTTTTT; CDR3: CASSQDWAAATNEKLFF
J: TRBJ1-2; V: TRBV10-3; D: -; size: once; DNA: TGTGCCATCAGTGAGTCGCTACTTGGCTACACCTTC; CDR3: CAISESLLGYTF
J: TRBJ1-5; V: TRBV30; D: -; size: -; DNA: TGTGCCTGGAGTGAGAGGAATCAGCCCCAGCATTTT; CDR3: CAWSERNQPQHF
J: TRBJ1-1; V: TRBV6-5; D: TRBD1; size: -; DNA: TGTGCCAGCAGTCTACAGGGGGGCACTGAAGCTTTCTTT; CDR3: CASSLQGGTEAFF
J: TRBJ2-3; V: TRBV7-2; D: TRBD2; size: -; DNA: TGTGCCAGCAGTCGGACTAGCGGGAGATCCACAGATACGCAGTATTTT; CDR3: CASSRTSGRSTDTQYF
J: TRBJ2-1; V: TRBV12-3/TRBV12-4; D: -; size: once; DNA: TGTGCCAGCAGCGGGGTAGTCCGGGGTGAGCAGTTCTTC; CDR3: CASSGVVRGEQFF
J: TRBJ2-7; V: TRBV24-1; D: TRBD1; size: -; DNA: TGTGCCACCAGTGCCCTGGACAGGACTTCCTACGAGCAGTACTTC; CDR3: CATSALDRTSYEQYF
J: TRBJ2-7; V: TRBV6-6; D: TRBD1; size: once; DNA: TGTGCCAGCAGTCCAAACTCCGGGACAGGCTCCTACGAGCAGTACTTC; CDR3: CASSPNSGTGSYEQYF
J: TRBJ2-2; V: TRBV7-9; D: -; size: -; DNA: TGTGCCAGCAGCTTAGCACCGACAGTGGACACCGGGGAGCTGTTTTTT; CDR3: CASSLAPTVDTGELFF
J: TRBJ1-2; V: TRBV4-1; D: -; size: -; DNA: TGCGCCAGCAGCCAAGATAGCACGTACACCTTC; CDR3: CASSQDSTYTF
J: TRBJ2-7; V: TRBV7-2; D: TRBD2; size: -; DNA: TGTGCCAGCAGCTTAAGAGGACTAGCGGTCTACGAGCAGTACTTC; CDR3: CASSLRGLAVYEQYF
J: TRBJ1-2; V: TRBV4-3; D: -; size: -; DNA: TGCGCCAGCAGCCAAGGGAAGGGAGACTATGGCTACACCTTC; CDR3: CASSQGKGDYGYTF
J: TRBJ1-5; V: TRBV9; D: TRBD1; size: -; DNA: TGTGCCAGCAGCGGTGGGACAGGGACTCAGCCCCAGCATTTT; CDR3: CASSGGTGTQPQHF
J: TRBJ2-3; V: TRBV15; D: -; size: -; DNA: TGTGCCACCAGCACCCGGGACAACACAGATACGCAGTATTTT; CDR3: CATSTRDNTDTQYF
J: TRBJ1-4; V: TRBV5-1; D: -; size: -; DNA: TGCGCCAGCAGCCCCTCGGAGGGCGCGGGAGGTGAAAAACTGTTTTTT; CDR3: CASSPSEGAGGEKLFF
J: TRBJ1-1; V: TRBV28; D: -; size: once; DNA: TGTGCCAGCCGATTTTGGACAGCTGAAGCTTTCTTT; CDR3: CASRFWTAEAFF
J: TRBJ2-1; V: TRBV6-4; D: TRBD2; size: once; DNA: TGTGCCAGCAGCGCAAGCGGGGGGGGCTCCTACAATGAGCAGTTCTTC; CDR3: CASSASGGGSYNEQFF
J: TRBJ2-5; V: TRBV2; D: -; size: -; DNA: TGTGCCAGCGCGGTCCTCCAAGAGACCCAGTACTTC; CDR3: CASAVLQETQYF
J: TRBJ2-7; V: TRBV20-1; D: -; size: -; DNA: TGCAGTGCGCAGGGGCGCGAGCAGTACTTC; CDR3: CSAQGREQYF
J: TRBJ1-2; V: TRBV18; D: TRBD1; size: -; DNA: TGTGCCAGCTCACTGGGGGGACAGCAAAAGGATGGCTACACCTTC; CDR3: CASSLGGQQKDGYTF
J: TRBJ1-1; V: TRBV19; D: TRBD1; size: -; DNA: TGTGCCAGTACCGCCGGGACAGGGGTGGGGGACACTGAAGCTTTCTTT; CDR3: CASTAGTGVGDTEAFF